This T cell receptor (beta chain) was identified in a study of cytomegalovirus exposure and HLA in healthy donors listed by TCRdb under 2017. In terms of the full investigation: An earlier analysis of roughly 570 of the donors reported about 300 Gb of sequence data and 95 million to 140 million unique TCR beta sequences obtained from some 200 million T cells. Around 330 gigabases of sequencing data and about 92 million unique TCR sequences made up an early release that covered roughly 670 HLA-typed donors. Of the 300 to 500 genotyped donors, approximately 80% were placed in the genetic ancestry cluster associated with self-reported Caucasian donors. The study aimed to test whether signatures of past pathogen exposure could be identified by cataloging public T cell receptors. Using immunosequencing, the study profiled T cell repertoires from 550 to 750 subjects and related those repertoires to cytomegalovirus serostatus. Along with the 666-subject first cohort, a separate validation cohort of some 130 different subjects was used. To predict cytomegalovirus infection status, the study combined high-throughput TCR immunosequencing, statistical association of individual TCRs with disease status, and machine learning. A later analysis re-examined previously published TCR beta repertoires from about 670 donors and added high-resolution HLA genotyping to investigate patterns of TCR occurrence. Rather than using new phenotypic data, the later analysis identified candidate immune exposures from TCR beta sequences and from how often those sequences occurred across donors. An earlier analysis of around 580 of the donors used high-throughput TCR beta sequencing to judge whether each TCR beta V gene segment behaved as functional or pseudogenic. Donor age, sex, ethnicity and CMV serostatus were collected together with the repertoire data. In a later genetic analysis, genome-wide SNP genotypes for about 65% of the roughly 670 donors were used, and that subset was treated as a discovery cohort. All discovery cohort repertoires had been generated using a single sequencing platform. HLA typing covered class I and class II loci at four-digit resolution. Typing coverage varied by locus: about 629-640 donors for A, B, C, DRB1 and DQB1; around 560 for DQA1; about 570 for DPA1; under 490 for DPB1. Because of strong linkage in the cohort, four to six DR-DQ haplotypes were treated as single units for association and clustering. Among 300 to 450 genotyped donors of the cohort, an average of 235,054 unique TCR beta nucleotide sequences were sequenced per donor, 15% to 20% of them non-productive.

Library construction relied on the immunoSEQ multiplex PCR assay. The multiplex PCR relied on a mix of 60 forward primers for TCR Vbeta segments and 13 reverse primers for TCR Jbeta segments. Amplification of the CDR3 region of rearranged TCR beta genes was performed with a multiplex PCR assay on genomic DNA. On the Illumina HiSeq System, the amplified TCR beta libraries were sequenced as 87-base-pair reads. Turning to the authors' computational methods: A later analysis counted some 80 million unique TCR beta chains across the 670 or so repertoires, and roughly 10 million of these chains were shared by at least two donors. Raw reads were error-corrected and collapsed into unique sequences by a nearest-neighbor algorithm in which closely related sequences were merged to remove PCR and sequencing errors. To assign V, D and J gene segments, CDR3 sequences were aligned to IMGT reference sequences. Each retained sequence needed at least a six-nucleotide match to both a V gene segment and a J gene segment. A rearrangement was called productive if the CDR3 had no stop codons and remained in frame with V and J, and every other rearrangement was called non-productive. Following IMGT convention, CDR3 was defined as the stretch from the second conserved V-encoded cysteine up to the conserved J-encoded phenylalanine. The earlier analysis of about 610 of the donors excluded sequences that lacked an unambiguous match to a single V gene segment. In an earlier analysis of 587 of the donors, a V segment was called functional when productive rearrangements were above 56.7%, and segregating when the standard deviation between donors exceeded 5%. A statistical classification framework was developed to diagnose cytomegalovirus status using the catalog of TCR beta chain sequences. In a later analysis, TCR nucleotide sequences were compared against IMGT/GENE-DB human TR gene sequences so that V and J genes could be assigned. The TCRdist pipeline was used in a later analysis to assign CDR3 sequences and most-parsimonious VDJ recombination scenarios. In a later analysis, each TCR beta chain was defined by its CDR3 amino acid sequence together with its V-gene family, and reads lacking a unique V-gene family were excluded. In a later analysis, 500 to 650 highly shared, low-generation-probability nucleotide sequences were removed to address suspected cross-contamination and a sequencing artifact. A later analysis calculated a clonal expansion index for each public chain from normalized within-repertoire ranks of inferred template counts. In a later analysis, generation probabilities were computed using a VDJ recombination model fitted to out-of-frame rearrangements, and the results were checked against IGoR. Hypergeometric tests were used in a later analysis to score TCR-TCR, TCR-HLA and TCR-CMV co-occurrence, with a repertoire-size bias correction applied to the TCR pairs. In a later analysis, false discovery rates were estimated by permuting HLA or CMV assignments 20 times. In a later analysis, co-occurring TCRs were grouped using DBSCAN, and TCRdist sequence similarity was added for clustering within HLA-allele-positive subsets. Repertoires with fewer than 30,000 or more than 120,000 public chains were left out of co-occurrence clustering, as were a handful of repertoires with anomalous nucleotide sharing. The table comes from immuneACCESS by way of TCRdb, which keeps in-frame sequences with V and J called. Part of the clones is missing from these tables; in studies checked, under half for an unresolved V gene and the rest for unknown reasons. The V and J calls and clone size come from that table; D and trimming were worked out from the DNA. The sample table holds approximately 150,000 clones. The ten top clones hold around 1.7% of the sample.

In total, over 600 healthy bone marrow donors made up the cohort. At the time of sampling, all cohort members were nominally healthy, though unrecorded immune exposures were likely present. The donor tested CMV seronegative, placing the donor among the 350 or so seronegative members of the cohort. A peripheral blood sample was provided by each donor, and peripheral blood mononuclear cells were used for TCR beta sequencing. Genomic DNA extraction from the blood cell samples was performed with the Qiagen DNeasy Blood Extraction Kit. For this clone: Its antigen is still unknown.

The CDR3, from cysteine to phenylalanine, totals 14 residues. Only CDR3 DNA remains: 42 bases, in frame from the first base. V is pared back by 1 base and J by 3 bases, with 9 bases lying between the germline termini. As encoded in the germline V gene, CDR1 is SGHTA while CDR2 is FQGNSA. The paper as a whole reports these results and caveats: Linkage disequilibrium might explain the correlated functional status among segregating V segments, but an unknown experimental factor could not be ruled out. Three of the identified cytomegalovirus-associated TCR beta chains were confirmed in vitro to be specific for cytomegalovirus antigens. A further reported finding was that TCR beta sequences accurately predicted the HLA-A and HLA-B alleles for most subjects in the first cohort. According to a later analysis, most CMV-associated TCR beta chains appeared to be HLA-restricted, and the HLA associations seemed to be driven largely by CMV exposure. Immune exposure information for the cohort was limited to CMV serostatus. Because counts were too low, some 17 rarely observed V segments, including chromosome 9 orphons, were excluded from the earlier analysis of fewer than 650 of the donors. Sequencing depth was assumed to be roughly uniform across donors in the presence/absence analyses, though that assumption may not hold. In an earlier analysis of 500 to 650 of the donors, most TCR beta V segments appeared in productive rearrangements about 87% or about 30% of the time, broadly matching IMGT annotations. V-gene and J-gene trimming of TCR beta chains was associated with a missense DCLRE1C variant in a later genetic analysis, and the association was replicated in an independent cohort. A later analysis associated around 16,000 TCR beta sequences with specific HLA alleles at a false discovery rate of 0.05. A later genetic analysis reported fewer N-insertions in productive TCRs among donors in an Asian-associated ancestry cluster than the roughly 620-donor mean. Most TCR sequences were seen in very few donors, while some public TCRs were found in many individuals. In the study, 150 to 200 TCR beta chains were listed as associated with cytomegalovirus. The classifier was reported to diagnose cytomegalovirus status with high specificity and sensitivity in both the original cohort and the validation cohort. Only TCR beta chains were sequenced in this cohort, and the absence of alpha or paired-chain data limited detectable features. It was suggested by the authors that the approach could potentially be generalized to other disease states and immunological phenotypes. The 87-base-pair reads could not distinguish some IMGT-functional V segments, including TRBV6-2 and TRBV6-3, so those segments were excluded. A cluster of highly shared sequence variants was judged likely to be a technical artifact of the sequencing pipeline. Strong co-occurrence of HLA alleles, especially DR and DQ, made assigning TCR associations to individual alleles difficult. A later analysis reported that several top co-occurrence clusters appeared linked to parvovirus B19, influenza, CMV and Epstein-Barr virus. A later analysis found that TCR association rates varied across HLA loci, with DRB1 alleles showing the most associated TCRs and HLA-C alleles the fewest. In a later analysis, HLA-associated TCR beta chains showed more clonal expansion and lower generation probabilities than non-associated chains that were equally common. Because HLA typing was unavailable for some donors at each locus, only the typed subset was used in association tests.

This receptor was identified in a woman in her forties or fifties in good health and CMV-seronegative. The sample taken for sequencing was PBMCs. The V gene is TRBV7-2 and the J gene is TRBJ1-2, with TRBD1 as a weak D call on 5 bases. The CDR3 is CASSLVGGDYGYTF. The sequenced DNA is TGTGCCAGCAGCTTAGTCGGGGGGGACTATGGCTACACCTTC.